This paragraph covers one T cell receptor (beta chain) sequence. Per the study methods: For nucleated cells, counts were estimated from reference gene primer amplification. Some clones are missing from TCRdb's copy, which holds only in-frame ones; the method was immunoSEQ multiplex PCR. V, J and clone size were drawn from that table, and D and trimming were deduced from the DNA. This table has 130,000 to 150,000 clones, 80% to 90% appearing once. The entry originates in a study of blood T cell repertoires in COVID-19. The overall study: PBMCs, B-cell-depleted T cells, or T cells provided the cDNA or gDNA that made up the material.

The germline V gene encodes CDR1 MNHEY and CDR2 SMNVEV (reference sequence). The J segment lost 7 bases and the V segment lost 4 bases, leaving 7 bases of the junction unmatched. The CDR3 spans 15 residues. The V and J genes are TRBV27 and TRBJ1-6, with 7 bases aligning to TRBD1. This clonotype originated in a man aged 45-65 years who had recovered from COVID-19. Input material: peripheral blood. The CDR3 region is CASSYEQGKNSPLHF. The CDR3 nucleotides are TGTGCCAGCAGTTATGAACAGGGGAAAAATTCACCCCTCCACTTT.